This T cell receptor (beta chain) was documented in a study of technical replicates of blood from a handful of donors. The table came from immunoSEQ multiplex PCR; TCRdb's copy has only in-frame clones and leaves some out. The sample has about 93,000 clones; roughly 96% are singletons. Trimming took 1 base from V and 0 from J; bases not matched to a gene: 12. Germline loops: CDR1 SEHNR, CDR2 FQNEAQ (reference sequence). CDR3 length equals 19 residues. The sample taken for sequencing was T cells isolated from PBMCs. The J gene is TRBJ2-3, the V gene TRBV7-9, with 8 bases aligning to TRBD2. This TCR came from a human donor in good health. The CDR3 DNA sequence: TGTGCCAGCAGCTTAGGTTATTACTATAAGCGGGGGAGCACAGATACGCAGTATTTT. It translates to CASSLGYYYKRGSTDTQYF.